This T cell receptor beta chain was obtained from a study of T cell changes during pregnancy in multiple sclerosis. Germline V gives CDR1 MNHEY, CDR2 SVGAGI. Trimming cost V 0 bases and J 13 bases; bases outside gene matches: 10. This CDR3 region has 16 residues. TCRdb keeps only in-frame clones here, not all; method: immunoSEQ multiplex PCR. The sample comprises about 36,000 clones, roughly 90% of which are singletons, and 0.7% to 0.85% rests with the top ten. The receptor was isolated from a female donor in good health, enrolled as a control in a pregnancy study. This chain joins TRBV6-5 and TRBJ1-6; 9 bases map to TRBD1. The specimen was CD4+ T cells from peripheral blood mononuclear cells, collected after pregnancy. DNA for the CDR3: TGTGCCAGCAGTTACTCCAGGGTACAGGGGGCTTTTCCCCTCCACTTT. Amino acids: CASSYSRVQGAFPLHF.